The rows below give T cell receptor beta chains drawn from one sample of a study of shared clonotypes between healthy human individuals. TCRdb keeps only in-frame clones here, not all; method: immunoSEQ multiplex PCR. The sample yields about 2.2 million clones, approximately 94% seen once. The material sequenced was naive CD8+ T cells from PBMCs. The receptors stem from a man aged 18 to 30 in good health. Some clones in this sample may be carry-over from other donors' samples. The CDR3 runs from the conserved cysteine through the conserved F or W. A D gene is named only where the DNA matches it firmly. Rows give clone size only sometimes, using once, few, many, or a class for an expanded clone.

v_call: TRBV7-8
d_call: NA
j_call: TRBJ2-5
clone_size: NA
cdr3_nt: TGTGCCAGCAGCTCCCGGGGAGCGGGCAGGAAAGAGACCCAGTACTTC
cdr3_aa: CASSSRGAGRKETQYF

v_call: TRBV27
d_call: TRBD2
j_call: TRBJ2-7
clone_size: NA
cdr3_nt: TGTGCCAGCAGTTTCGGGAGCGGGAGTCGGTACGAGCAGTACTTC
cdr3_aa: CASSFGSGSRYEQYF

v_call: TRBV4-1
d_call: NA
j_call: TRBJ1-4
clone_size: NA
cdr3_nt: TGCGCCAGCAGCCACAGACAGGAGGCACCTCCCGAAAGGGTTTTT
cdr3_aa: CASSHRQEAPPERVF

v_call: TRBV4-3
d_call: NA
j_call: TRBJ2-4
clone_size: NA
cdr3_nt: TGCGCCAGCAGCCACGGTCTGCGCGGCCAAAACATTCAGTACTTC
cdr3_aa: CASSHGLRGQNIQYF

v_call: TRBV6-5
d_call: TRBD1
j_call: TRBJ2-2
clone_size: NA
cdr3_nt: TGTGCCAGCAGTTCCGGGACAGGGGCCGGGGAGCTGTTTTTT
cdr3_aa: CASSSGTGAGELFF

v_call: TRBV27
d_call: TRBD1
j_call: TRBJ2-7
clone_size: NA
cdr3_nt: TGTGCCAGCAGTCTAGACAGGGATCCATCCTACGAGCAGTACTTC
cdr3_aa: CASSLDRDPSYEQYF

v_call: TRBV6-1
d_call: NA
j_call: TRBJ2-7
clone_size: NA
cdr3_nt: TGTGCCAGCAGTGAAGCCCAGCAAACCTACCGCAGCGAGCAGTACTTC
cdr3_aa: CASSEAQQTYRSEQYF

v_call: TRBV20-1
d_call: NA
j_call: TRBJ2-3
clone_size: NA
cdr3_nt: TGCAGTCCGTGGACAGATTTGTATTTT
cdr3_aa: CSPWTDLYF

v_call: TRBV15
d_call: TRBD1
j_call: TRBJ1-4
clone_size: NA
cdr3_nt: TGTGCCACCAGGCGAGCAGGGGGGCATAATGAAAAACTGTTTTTT
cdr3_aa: CATRRAGGHNEKLFF

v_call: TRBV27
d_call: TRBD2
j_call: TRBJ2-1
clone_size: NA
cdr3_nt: TGTGCCAGCAGTCCCCGCCCCGGGACTAGCGGAAATATACTCAATGAGCAGTTCTTC
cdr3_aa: CASSPRPGTSGNILNEQFF

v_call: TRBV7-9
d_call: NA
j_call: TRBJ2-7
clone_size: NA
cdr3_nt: TGTGCCAGCAGTCACCGCGTGGGACCCCTCTCCTACGAGCAGTACTTC
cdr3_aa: CASSHRVGPLSYEQYF

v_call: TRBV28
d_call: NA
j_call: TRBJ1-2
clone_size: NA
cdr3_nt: TGTGCCAGCACCCCGTTGGGCGAACCGAACTTCTATGGCTACACCTTC
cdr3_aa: CASTPLGEPNFYGYTF

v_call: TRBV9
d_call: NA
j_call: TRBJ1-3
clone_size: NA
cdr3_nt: TGTGCCAGCAGCGACTACTTACCGAGCTCTGGAAACACCATATATTTT
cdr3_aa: CASSDYLPSSGNTIYF

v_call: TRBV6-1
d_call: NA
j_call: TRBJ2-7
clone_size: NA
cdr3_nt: TGTGCCAGCAGTGAGGGGCTCGCGGCCGAGCAGTACTTC
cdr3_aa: CASSEGLAAEQYF

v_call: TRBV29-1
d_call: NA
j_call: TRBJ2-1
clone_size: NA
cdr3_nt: TGCAGCGTCGAGGCGTCGGCGACCTACAATGAGCAGTTCTTC
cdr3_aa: CSVEASATYNEQFF

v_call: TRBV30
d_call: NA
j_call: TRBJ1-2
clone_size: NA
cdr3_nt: TGTGCCGGGGAGGACAGAACCCCTGGCTACACCTTC
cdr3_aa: CAGEDRTPGYTF

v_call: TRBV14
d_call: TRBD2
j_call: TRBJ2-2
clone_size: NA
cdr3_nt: TGTGCCAGCAGCCAAGATAGGCTAGCGGTCAACACCGGGGAGCTGTTTTTT
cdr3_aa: CASSQDRLAVNTGELFF

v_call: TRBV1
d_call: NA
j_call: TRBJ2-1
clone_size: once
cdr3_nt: TGCACCAGCAAACTCCCCCTTCGGTTCGATGAGCAGTTCTTC
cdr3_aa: CTSKLPLRFDEQFF

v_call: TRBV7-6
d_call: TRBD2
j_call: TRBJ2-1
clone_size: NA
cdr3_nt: TGTGCCAGCAGCTTAAGCGGGAGGGCCGCGTACAATGAGCAGTTCTTC
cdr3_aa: CASSLSGRAAYNEQFF

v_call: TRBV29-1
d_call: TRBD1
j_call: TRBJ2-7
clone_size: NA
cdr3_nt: TGCAGCGTTGCGGGACAGGGTGGCGAGCAGTACTTC
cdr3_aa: CSVAGQGGEQYF

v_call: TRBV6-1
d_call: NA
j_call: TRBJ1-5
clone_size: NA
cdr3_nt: TGTGCCAGCAGTGTGACGGACAATCAGCCCCAGCATTTT
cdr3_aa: CASSVTDNQPQHF

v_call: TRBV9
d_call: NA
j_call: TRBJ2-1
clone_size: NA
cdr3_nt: TGTGCCAGCAGCGTAGATAGCCGTCGATCAGAAGGGATAAAGACCTACAATGAGCAGTTCTTC
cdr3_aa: CASSVDSRRSEGIKTYNEQFF

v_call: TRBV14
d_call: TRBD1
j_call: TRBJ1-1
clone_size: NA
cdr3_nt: TGTGCCAGCAGCTGGGACAGAAGAACTGAAGCTTTCTTT
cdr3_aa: CASSWDRRTEAFF

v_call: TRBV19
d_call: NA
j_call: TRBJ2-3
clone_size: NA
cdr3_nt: TGTGCCAGTAGTATTCTCCCCCTGGTGACAGATACGCAGTATTTT
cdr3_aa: CASSILPLVTDTQYF

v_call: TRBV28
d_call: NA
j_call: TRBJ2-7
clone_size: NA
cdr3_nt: TGTGCCAGCAGACCTCCAGACAATTCCTACGAGCAGTACTTC
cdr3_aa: CASRPPDNSYEQYF

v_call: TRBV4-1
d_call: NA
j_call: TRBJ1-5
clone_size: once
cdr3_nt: TGCGCCAGCAGCCAAGAAGGGATCAATCAGCCCCAGCATTTT
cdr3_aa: CASSQEGINQPQHF

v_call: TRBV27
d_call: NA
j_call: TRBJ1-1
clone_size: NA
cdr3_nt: TGTGCCAGCAGTCCACAACAGGGATTCACTGAAGCTTTCTTT
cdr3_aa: CASSPQQGFTEAFF

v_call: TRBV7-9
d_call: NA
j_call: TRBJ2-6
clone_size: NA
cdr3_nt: TGTGCCAGCAGCCCTCGCGTGGGGGCCGACCTCTCTGGGGCCAACGTCCTGACTTTC
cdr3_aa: CASSPRVGADLSGANVLTF

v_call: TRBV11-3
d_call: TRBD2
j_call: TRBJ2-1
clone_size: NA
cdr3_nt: TGTGCCAGCAGCTTAGGGACTAGCGCCTACAATGAGCAGTTCTTC
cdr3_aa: CASSLGTSAYNEQFF

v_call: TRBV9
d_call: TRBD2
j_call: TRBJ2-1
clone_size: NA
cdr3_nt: TGTGCCAGCAGCGGAGGGACTAGCGGTACCTACAATGAGCAGTTCTTC
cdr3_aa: CASSGGTSGTYNEQFF

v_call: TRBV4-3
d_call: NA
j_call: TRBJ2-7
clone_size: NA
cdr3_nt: TGCGCCAGCAGCAACGACTGGCGCGGGACTTCCTACGAGCAGTACTTC
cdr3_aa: CASSNDWRGTSYEQYF

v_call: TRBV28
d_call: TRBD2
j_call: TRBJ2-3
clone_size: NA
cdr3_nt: TGTGCCAGCAGTCCCCTTGGCGGGAGGGGCGGAGATACGCAGTATTTT
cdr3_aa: CASSPLGGRGGDTQYF

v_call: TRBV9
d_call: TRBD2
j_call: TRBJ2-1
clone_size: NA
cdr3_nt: TGTGCCAGCAGCGAAACCGGACTAGCGGGATACTATGAGCAGTTCTTC
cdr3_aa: CASSETGLAGYYEQFF

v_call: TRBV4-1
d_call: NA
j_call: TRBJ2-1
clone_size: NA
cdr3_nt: TGCGCCAGCAGCCAAGATGTCGGCCAAACCTACAATGAGCAGTTCTTC
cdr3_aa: CASSQDVGQTYNEQFF

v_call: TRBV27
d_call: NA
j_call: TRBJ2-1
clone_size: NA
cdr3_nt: TGTGCCAGCACCCCATCGGGGGGCCTTCACAATGAGCAGTTCTTC
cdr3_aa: CASTPSGGLHNEQFF

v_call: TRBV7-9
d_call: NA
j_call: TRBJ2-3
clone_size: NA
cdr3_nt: TGTGCCAGCAGCTTATCAGACACAGATACGCAGTATTTT
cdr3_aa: CASSLSDTDTQYF

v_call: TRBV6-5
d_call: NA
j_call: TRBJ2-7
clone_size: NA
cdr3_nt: TGTGCCAGCAGCCCGGGGACCTACGAGCAGTACTTC
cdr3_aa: CASSPGTYEQYF

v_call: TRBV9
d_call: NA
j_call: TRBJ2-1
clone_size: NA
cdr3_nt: TGTGCCAGCAGCGTAAGTCCCCCCGGGGATGAGCAGTTCTTC
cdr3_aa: CASSVSPPGDEQFF

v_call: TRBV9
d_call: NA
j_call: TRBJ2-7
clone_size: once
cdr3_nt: TGTGCCAGCAGCCCCCACCAGACAGGTGGGTCCTACGAGCAGTACTTC
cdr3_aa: CASSPHQTGGSYEQYF

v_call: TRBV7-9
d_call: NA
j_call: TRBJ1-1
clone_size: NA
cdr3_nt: TGTGCCAGCAGCTTGGGCAGGGGAGCCCCCGTTTTGGGAGCTTTCTTT
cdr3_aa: CASSLGRGAPVLGAFF

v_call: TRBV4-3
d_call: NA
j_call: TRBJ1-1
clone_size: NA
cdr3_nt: TGCGCCAGCAGCCCTCGGGATACCATGAACACTGAAGCTTTCTTT
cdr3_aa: CASSPRDTMNTEAFF

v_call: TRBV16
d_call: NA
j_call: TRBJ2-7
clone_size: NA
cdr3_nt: TGTGCCAGCAGCCAATCGATTGGGACGGCCGGATCCTACGAGCAGTACTTC
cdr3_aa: CASSQSIGTAGSYEQYF

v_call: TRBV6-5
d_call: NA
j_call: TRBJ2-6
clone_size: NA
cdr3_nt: TGTGCCAGCAGCCCCGGATTCTCTGGGGCCAACGTCCTGACTTTC
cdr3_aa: CASSPGFSGANVLTF

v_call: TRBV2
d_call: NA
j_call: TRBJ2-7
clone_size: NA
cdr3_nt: TGTGCCAGCACCGAAGGGCGGGCCTACGAGCAGTACTTC
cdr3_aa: CASTEGRAYEQYF